This TCR beta chain was captured in a study of cytomegalovirus exposure and HLA in healthy donors. CDR3 length: 15 residues. From germline, CDR1 is MDHEN and CDR2 SYDVKM. Whole-study findings and limits: Later work showed greater clonal expansion in HLA-associated TCR beta chains than in equally common others.

PCR involved 60 Vbeta and 13 Jbeta primers. Clones were read by immunoSEQ multiplex PCR, and TCRdb kept only the in-frame ones, dropping some. The table lists some 46,000 clones. On this clone: Its target is not known. A junction boundary mismatches the germline segment, possibly from a read error.

This sequence was found in a woman in her 30s in good health and CMV-seronegative. Material: PBMCs. V is TRBV28 and J is TRBJ2-2; D might be TRBD1 (5 bases). CDR3 region: CASSFLRANTGELFF. The CDR3 nucleotides are TGTGCCAGTAGTTTTCTCAGGGCCAACACCGGGGAGCTGTTTTTT.